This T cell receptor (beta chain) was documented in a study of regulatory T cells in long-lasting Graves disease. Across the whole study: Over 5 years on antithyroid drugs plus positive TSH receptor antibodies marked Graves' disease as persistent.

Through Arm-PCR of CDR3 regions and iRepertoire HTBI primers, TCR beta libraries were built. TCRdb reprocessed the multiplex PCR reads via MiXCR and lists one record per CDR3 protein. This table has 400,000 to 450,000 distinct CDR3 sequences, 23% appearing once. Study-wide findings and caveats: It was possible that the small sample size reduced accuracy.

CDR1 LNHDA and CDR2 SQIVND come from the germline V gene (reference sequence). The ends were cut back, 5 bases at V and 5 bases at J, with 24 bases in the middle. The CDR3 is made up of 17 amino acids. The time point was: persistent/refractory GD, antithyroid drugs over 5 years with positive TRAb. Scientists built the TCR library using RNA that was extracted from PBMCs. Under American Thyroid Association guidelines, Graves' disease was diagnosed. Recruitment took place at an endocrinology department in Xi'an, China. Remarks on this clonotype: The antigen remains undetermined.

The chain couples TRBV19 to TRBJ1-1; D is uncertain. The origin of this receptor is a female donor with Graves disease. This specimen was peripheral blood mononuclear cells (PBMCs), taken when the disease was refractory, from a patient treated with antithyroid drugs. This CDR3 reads CASSSPGPGLRRTEAFF. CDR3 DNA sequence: TGTGCCAGTAGTTCCCCCGGACCGGGCCTCAGAAGAACTGAAGCTTTCTTT. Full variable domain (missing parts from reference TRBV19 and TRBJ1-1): DGGITQSPKYLFRKEGQNVTLSCEQNLNHDAMYWYRQDPGQGLRLIYYSQIVNDFQKGDIAEGYSVSREKKESFPLTVTSAQKNPTAFYLCASSSPGPGLRRTEAFFGQGTRLTVV.